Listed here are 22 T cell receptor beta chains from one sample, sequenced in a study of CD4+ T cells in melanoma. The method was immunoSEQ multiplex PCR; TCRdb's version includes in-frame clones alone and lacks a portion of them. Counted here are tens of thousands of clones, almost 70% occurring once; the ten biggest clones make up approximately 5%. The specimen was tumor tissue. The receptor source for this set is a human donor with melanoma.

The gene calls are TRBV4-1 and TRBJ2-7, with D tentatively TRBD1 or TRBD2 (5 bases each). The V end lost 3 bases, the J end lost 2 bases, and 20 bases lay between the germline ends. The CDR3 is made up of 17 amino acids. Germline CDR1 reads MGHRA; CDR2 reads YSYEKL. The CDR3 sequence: CASSQALRGELPYEQYF. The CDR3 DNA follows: TGCGCCAGCAGCCAGGCCTTGAGAGGGGAGCTACCCTACGAGCAGTACTTC.

In DNA, the CDR3 is TGTGCCAGCAGCACGTGGACAGGCTCTGGAAACACCATATATTTT. This codes for CASSTWTGSGNTIYF. The chain employs TRBV11-2 and TRBJ1-3; the match to TRBD1 covers 7 bases. CDR1 is SGHAT, CDR2 FQNNGV, per germline. The CDR3 loop spans 15 amino acids. V gave up 5 bases and J gave up 0 bases; unmatched junction bases: 4.

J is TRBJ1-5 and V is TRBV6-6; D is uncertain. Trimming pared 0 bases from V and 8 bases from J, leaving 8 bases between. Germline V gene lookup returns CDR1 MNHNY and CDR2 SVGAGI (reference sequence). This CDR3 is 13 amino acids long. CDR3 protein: CASSYSLDKPQHF. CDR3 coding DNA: TGTGCCAGCAGTTACTCATTGGATAAGCCCCAGCATTTT.

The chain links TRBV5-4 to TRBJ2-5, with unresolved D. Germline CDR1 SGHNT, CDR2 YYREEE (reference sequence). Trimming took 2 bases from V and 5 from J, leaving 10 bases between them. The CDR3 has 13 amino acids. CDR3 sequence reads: CASSFPIGETQYF. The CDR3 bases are TGTGCCAGCAGCTTCCCAATTGGTGAGACCCAGTACTTC. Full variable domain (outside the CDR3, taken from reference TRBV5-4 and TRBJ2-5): ETGVTQSPTHLIKTRGQQVTLRCSSQSGHNTVSWYQQALGQGPQFIFQYYREEENGRGNFPPRFSGLQFPNYSSELNVNALELDDSALYLCASSFPIGETQYFGPGTRLLVL.

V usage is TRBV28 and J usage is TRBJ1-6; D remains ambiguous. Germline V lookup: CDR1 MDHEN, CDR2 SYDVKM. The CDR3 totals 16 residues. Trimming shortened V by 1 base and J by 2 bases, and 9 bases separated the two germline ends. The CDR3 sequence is CASSLYPGAYNSPLHF. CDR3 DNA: TGTGCCAGCAGTTTATACCCAGGTGCCTATAATTCACCCCTCCACTTT. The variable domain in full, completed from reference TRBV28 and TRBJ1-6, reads DVKVTQSSRYLVKRTGEKVFLECVQDMDHENMFWYRQDPGLGLRLIYFSYDVKMKEKGDIPEGYSVSREKKERFSLILESASTNQTSMYLCASSLYPGAYNSPLHFGNGTRLTVT.

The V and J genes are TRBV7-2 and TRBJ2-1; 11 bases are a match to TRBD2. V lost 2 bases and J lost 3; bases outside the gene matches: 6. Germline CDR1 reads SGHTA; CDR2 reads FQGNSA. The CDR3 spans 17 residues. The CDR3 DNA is TGTGCCAGCAGCTTACTTAGCGGGGGGGGAATCTACAATGAGCAGTTCTTC. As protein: CASSLLSGGGIYNEQFF.

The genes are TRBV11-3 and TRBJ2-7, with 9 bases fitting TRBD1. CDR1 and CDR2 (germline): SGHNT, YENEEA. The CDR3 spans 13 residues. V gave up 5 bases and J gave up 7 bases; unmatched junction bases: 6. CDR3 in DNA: TGTGCCAGCAGCCGGACAGGGGTGGGTGAGCAGTACTTC. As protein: CASSRTGVGEQYF.

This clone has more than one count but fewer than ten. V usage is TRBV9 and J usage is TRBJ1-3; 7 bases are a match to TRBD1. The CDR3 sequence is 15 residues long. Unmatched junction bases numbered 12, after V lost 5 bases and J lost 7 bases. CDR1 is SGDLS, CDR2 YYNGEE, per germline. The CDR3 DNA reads TGTGCCAGCAGGCCTACAGGGGAACCAGGGAACACCATATATTTT. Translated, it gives CASRPTGEPGNTIYF.

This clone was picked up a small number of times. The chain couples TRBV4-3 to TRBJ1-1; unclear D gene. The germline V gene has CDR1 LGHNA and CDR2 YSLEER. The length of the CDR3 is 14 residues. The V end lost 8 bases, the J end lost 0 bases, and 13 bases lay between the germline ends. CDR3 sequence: CASGETNMNTEAFF. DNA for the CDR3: TGCGCCAGCGGGGAGACGAATATGAACACTGAAGCTTTCTTT.

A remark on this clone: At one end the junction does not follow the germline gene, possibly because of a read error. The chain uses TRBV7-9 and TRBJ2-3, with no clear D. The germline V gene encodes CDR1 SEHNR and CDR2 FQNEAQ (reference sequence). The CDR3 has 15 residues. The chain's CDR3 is CASRILGLLSDTQYF. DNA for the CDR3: TGTGCCAGCAGGATACTCGGTCTTCTCTCAGACACGCAGTATTTT.

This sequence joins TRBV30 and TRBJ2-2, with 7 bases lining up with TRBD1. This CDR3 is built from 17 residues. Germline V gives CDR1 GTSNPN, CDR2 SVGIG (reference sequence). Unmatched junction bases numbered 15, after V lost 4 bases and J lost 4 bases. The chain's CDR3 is CAWIGPWDSRVTGELFF. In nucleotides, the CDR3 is TGTGCCTGGATTGGGCCTTGGGACAGTCGGGTCACCGGGGAGCTGTTTTTT. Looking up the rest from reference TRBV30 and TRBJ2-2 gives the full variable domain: SQTIHQWPATLVQPVGSPLSLECTVEGTSNPNLYWYRQAAGRGLQLLFYSVGIGQISSEVPQNLSASRPQDRQFILSSKKLLLSDSGFYLCAWIGPWDSRVTGELFFGEGSRLTVL.

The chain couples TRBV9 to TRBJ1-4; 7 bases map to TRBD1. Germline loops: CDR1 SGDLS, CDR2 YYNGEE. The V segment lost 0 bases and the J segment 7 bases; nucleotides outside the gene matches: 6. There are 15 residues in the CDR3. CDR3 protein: CASSVAGQVGEKLFF. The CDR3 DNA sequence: TGTGCCAGCAGCGTAGCAGGACAGGTCGGTGAAAAACTGTTTTTT.

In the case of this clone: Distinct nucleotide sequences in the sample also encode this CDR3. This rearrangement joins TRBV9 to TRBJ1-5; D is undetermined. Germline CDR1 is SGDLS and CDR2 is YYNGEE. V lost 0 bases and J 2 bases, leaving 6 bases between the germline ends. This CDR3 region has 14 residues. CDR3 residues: CASSVGAGNQPQHF. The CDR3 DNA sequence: TGTGCCAGCAGCGTAGGTGCCGGCAATCAGCCCCAGCATTTT.

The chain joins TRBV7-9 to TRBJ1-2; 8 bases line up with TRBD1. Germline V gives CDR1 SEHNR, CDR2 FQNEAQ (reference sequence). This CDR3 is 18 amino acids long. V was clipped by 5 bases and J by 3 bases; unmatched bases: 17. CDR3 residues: CASSPSGGQAVGYYGYTF. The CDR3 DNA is TGTGCCAGCAGCCCTTCCGGGGGACAGGCCGTAGGGTACTATGGCTACACCTTC.

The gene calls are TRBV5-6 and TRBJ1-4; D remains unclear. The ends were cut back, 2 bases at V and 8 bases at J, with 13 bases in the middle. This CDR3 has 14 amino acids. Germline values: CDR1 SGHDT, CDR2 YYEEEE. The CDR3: CASSFYNQGEKLFF. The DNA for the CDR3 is TGTGCCAGCAGCTTCTATAATCAAGGGGAAAAACTGTTTTTT. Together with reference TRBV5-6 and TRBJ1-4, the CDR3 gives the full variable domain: DAGVTQSPTHLIKTRGQQVTLRCSPKSGHDTVSWYQQALGQGPQFIFQYYEEEERQRGNFPDRFSGHQFPNYSSELNVNALLLGDSALYLCASSFYNQGEKLFFGSGTQLSVL.

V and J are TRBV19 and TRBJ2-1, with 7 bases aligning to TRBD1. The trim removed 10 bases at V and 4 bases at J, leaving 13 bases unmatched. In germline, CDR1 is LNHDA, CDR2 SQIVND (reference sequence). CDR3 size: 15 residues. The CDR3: CATRDSPHGYNEQFF. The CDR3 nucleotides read TGTGCCACGAGGGACAGTCCTCACGGGTACAATGAGCAGTTCTTC.

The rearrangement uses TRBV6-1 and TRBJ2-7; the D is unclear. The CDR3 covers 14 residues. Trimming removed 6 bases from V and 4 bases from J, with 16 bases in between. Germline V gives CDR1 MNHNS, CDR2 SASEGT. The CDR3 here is CASRRSNLKYEQYF. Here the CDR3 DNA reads TGTGCCAGCAGGCGGAGTAACCTCAAATACGAGCAGTACTTC.

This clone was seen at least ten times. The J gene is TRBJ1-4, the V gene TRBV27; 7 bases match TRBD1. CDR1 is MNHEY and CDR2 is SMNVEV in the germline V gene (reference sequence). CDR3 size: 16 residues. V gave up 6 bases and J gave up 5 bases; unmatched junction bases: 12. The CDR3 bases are TGTGCCAGCAGCCTTCGACAGGGCCTAGGAAATGAAAAACTGTTTTTT. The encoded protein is CASSLRQGLGNEKLFF.

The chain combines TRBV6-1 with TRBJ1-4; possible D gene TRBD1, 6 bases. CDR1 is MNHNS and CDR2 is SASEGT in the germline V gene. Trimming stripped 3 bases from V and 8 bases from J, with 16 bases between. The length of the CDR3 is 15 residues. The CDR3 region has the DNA TGTGCCAGCAGTGACGGGGGCCGAGCGTACGAAAAACTGTTTTTT. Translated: CASSDGGRAYEKLFF.

The CDR3 loop is CASSLGGTEQFF. In DNA form, the CDR3 reads TGTGCCAGCAGCTTAGGTGGGACTGAGCAGTTCTTC. V and J are TRBV11-2 and TRBJ2-1; D is possibly TRBD1 or TRBD2 (5 bases each). Germline values: CDR1 SGHAT, CDR2 FQNNGV. The length of the CDR3 is 12 residues. The V gene lost 1 base and the J gene lost 9 bases, with 7 bases spanning the gap.

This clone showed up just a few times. CDR3 in amino acids: CASRPGTFAEQYF. CDR3 nucleotide sequence: TGTGCCAGCAGACCCGGGACTTTTGCCGAGCAGTACTTC. The V gene is TRBV27, the J gene TRBJ2-7; TRBD2 might be the D (6 bases). Germline loops: CDR1 MNHEY, CDR2 SMNVEV (reference sequence). The CDR3 loop spans 13 amino acids. V was trimmed by 6 bases and J by 6 bases, leaving 15 bases between them.

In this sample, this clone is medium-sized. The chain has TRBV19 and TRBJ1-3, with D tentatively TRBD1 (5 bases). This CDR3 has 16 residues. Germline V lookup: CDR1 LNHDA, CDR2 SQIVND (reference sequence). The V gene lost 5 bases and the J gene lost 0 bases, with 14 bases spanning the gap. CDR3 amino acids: CASSPRRDLSGNTIYF. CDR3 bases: TGTGCCAGTAGTCCGAGGCGGGACCTCTCTGGAAACACCATATATTTT.